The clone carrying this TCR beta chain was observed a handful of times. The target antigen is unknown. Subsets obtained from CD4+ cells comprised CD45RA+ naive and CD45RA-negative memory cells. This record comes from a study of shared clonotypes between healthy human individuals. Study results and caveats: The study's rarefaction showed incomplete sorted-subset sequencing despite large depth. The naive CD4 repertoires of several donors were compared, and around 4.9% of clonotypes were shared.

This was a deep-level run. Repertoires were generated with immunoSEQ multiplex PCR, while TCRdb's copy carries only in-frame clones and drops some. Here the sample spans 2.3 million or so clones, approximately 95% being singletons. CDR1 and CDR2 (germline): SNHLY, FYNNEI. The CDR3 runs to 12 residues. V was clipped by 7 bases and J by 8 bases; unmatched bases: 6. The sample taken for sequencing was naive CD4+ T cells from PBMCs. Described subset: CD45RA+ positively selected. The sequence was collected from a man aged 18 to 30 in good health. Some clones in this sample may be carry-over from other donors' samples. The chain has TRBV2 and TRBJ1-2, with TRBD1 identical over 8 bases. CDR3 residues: CASNLDRDGYTF. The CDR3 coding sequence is TGTGCCAGCAACTTGGACAGGGACGGCTACACCTTC.